The clone carrying this TCR beta chain was found a few times. The CDR3 sequence is 13 residues long. The V end was cut by 5 bases, the J end by 2 bases, with 9 bases between. Germline-derived CDR1 and CDR2 are LNHDA and SQIVND (reference sequence). The source of the sample is a study of blood T cell repertoires in COVID-19. Study-wide background: PBMCs, B-cell-depleted T cells, or T cells were the source of the cDNA or gDNA that made up the material.

Measured with immunoSEQ multiplex PCR; TCRdb has only the in-frame clones, and not every one. The sample has roughly 180,000 clones, around 94% seen once; the top ten hold 0.76%. The sample consisted of peripheral blood. V gene TRBV19 combines with J gene TRBJ1-2; D is perhaps TRBD1 (6 bases). This receptor was taken from a young man with COVID-19, enrolled during active disease. The CDR3: CASSGDRNYGYTF. For the CDR3, the DNA is TGTGCCAGTAGTGGAGACAGGAACTATGGCTACACCTTC. The whole variable domain, remainder taken from reference TRBV19 and TRBJ1-2, is DGGITQSPKYLFRKEGQNVTLSCEQNLNHDAMYWYRQDPGQGLRLIYYSQIVNDFQKGDIAEGYSVSREKKESFPLTVTSAQKNPTAFYLCASSGDRNYGYTFGSGTRLTVV.